The rows below give T cell receptor beta chains drawn from one sample of a study of cytomegalovirus exposure and HLA in healthy donors. Sequencing was performed with immunoSEQ multiplex PCR; in TCRdb, only in-frame clones are kept and a portion is missing. The table records 110,000 or so clones, 65% to 90% of them present only once. Material: PBMCs. Receptors were obtained from a woman in her 40s in good health and CMV-seronegative. The CDR3 runs from the conserved cysteine through the conserved F or W. The order of the fields is clone size, J gene, V gene, CDR3 length, D gene, CDR3 DNA, CDR3 protein. A D gene is named only where the DNA matches it firmly. Not all rows give a size; the values are once, few, many and, for expanded clones, a class.

clone_size: -
j_call: TRBJ2-3
v_call: TRBV4-1
cdr3_length: 16
d_call: TRBD1
cdr3_nt: TGCGCCAGCAGCCAGAGTGGGACAGGTCAGTCAGATACGCAGTATTTT
cdr3_aa: CASSQSGTGQSDTQYF

clone_size: -
j_call: TRBJ1-2
v_call: TRBV5-1
cdr3_length: 16
d_call: TRBD1
cdr3_nt: TGCGCCAGCAGCCGACGGACAGGGGGCAAGGACTATGGCTACACCTTC
cdr3_aa: CASSRRTGGKDYGYTF

clone_size: -
j_call: TRBJ1-2
v_call: TRBV19
cdr3_length: 18
d_call: TRBD1
cdr3_nt: TGTGCCAGTAGTCAACCAGTGGGACAGGGAGGCCTCGACTATGGCTACACCTTC
cdr3_aa: CASSQPVGQGGLDYGYTF

clone_size: -
j_call: TRBJ1-1
v_call: TRBV6-5
cdr3_length: 13
d_call: TRBD1
cdr3_nt: TGTGCCAGCAGTACACAGGGGGAAACTGAAGCTTTCTTT
cdr3_aa: CASSTQGETEAFF

clone_size: -
j_call: TRBJ2-5
v_call: TRBV15
cdr3_length: 15
d_call: TRBD1
cdr3_nt: TGTGCCACCAGCAGAGATCGGACAGGGGGAGAGACCCAGTACTTC
cdr3_aa: CATSRDRTGGETQYF

clone_size: -
j_call: TRBJ2-3
v_call: TRBV27
cdr3_length: 17
d_call: TRBD1
cdr3_nt: TGTGCCAGCAGTTCGCTGACAGGGGGCATTGTCAAGGATACGCAGTATTTT
cdr3_aa: CASSSLTGGIVKDTQYF

clone_size: -
j_call: TRBJ2-5
v_call: TRBV18
cdr3_length: 14
d_call: -
cdr3_nt: TGTGCCAGCTCACGAGGACTGCTTCAAGAGACCCAGTACTTC
cdr3_aa: CASSRGLLQETQYF

clone_size: few
j_call: TRBJ1-2
v_call: TRBV7-9
cdr3_length: 16
d_call: TRBD1
cdr3_nt: TGTGCCAGCAGCCCCGTTCCGGGACAGGGCGACTATGGCTACACCTTC
cdr3_aa: CASSPVPGQGDYGYTF

clone_size: -
j_call: TRBJ2-7
v_call: TRBV19
cdr3_length: 13
d_call: TRBD1
cdr3_nt: TGTGCCACAGAGACAGGGGACCGTCACGAGCAGTACTTC
cdr3_aa: CATETGDRHEQYF

clone_size: once
j_call: TRBJ1-2
v_call: TRBV10-1
cdr3_length: 14
d_call: TRBD1
cdr3_nt: TGCGCCAGCAGTGCGACAGGGGGCGCTTATGGCTACACCTTC
cdr3_aa: CASSATGGAYGYTF

clone_size: -
j_call: TRBJ2-7
v_call: TRBV23-1
cdr3_length: 16
d_call: -
cdr3_nt: TGCGCCAGCAGTCAATCAGGACGGGAGAGGCGCCACGAGCAGTACTTC
cdr3_aa: CASSQSGRERRHEQYF

clone_size: -
j_call: TRBJ2-3
v_call: TRBV10-2
cdr3_length: 14
d_call: TRBD2
cdr3_nt: TGCGCCACCTCTCTAGCGGGGTACACAGATACGCAGTATTTT
cdr3_aa: CATSLAGYTDTQYF

clone_size: -
j_call: TRBJ2-3
v_call: TRBV11-2
cdr3_length: 14
d_call: TRBD2
cdr3_nt: TGTGCCAGCAGCTGGACTAGCATGGTGGATACGCAGTATTTT
cdr3_aa: CASSWTSMVDTQYF

clone_size: once
j_call: TRBJ2-5
v_call: TRBV4-1
cdr3_length: 17
d_call: TRBD1
cdr3_nt: TGCGCCAGCAGCCAAGAGTTGATAGGACAGGGAACAGAGACCCAGTACTTC
cdr3_aa: CASSQELIGQGTETQYF

clone_size: few
j_call: TRBJ1-1
v_call: TRBV6-1
cdr3_length: 13
d_call: TRBD1
cdr3_nt: TGTGCCAGCAGTTCGACAGGGGACACTGAAGCTTTCTTT
cdr3_aa: CASSSTGDTEAFF

clone_size: -
j_call: TRBJ2-1
v_call: TRBV6-5
cdr3_length: 15
d_call: TRBD1
cdr3_nt: TGTGCCAGCAGTTACTCGGGACAGGGAGCAGCTGAGCAGTTCTTC
cdr3_aa: CASSYSGQGAAEQFF

clone_size: -
j_call: TRBJ1-5
v_call: TRBV28
cdr3_length: 12
d_call: -
cdr3_nt: TGTGCCAGCAGTTTCGGGGGGCAGCCCCAGCATTTT
cdr3_aa: CASSFGGQPQHF

clone_size: few
j_call: TRBJ1-6
v_call: TRBV28
cdr3_length: 12
d_call: TRBD1
cdr3_nt: TGTGCCAGAAAGACAGGGAATTCACCCCTCCACTTT
cdr3_aa: CARKTGNSPLHF

clone_size: -
j_call: TRBJ1-2
v_call: TRBV7-8
cdr3_length: 15
d_call: -
cdr3_nt: TGTGCCAGCAGCCGGGGGGGTCAGGATCCCTATGGCTACACCTTC
cdr3_aa: CASSRGGQDPYGYTF

clone_size: -
j_call: TRBJ2-1
v_call: TRBV5-1
cdr3_length: 14
d_call: TRBD2
cdr3_nt: TGCGCCAGCAGTTCGTCAGGGCGGGGGGCGGAGCAGTTCTTC
cdr3_aa: CASSSSGRGAEQFF

clone_size: few
j_call: TRBJ1-5
v_call: TRBV6-5
cdr3_length: 15
d_call: TRBD1
cdr3_nt: TGTGCCAGCAGTCCAGACAGGGGTGACAATCAGCCCCAGCATTTT
cdr3_aa: CASSPDRGDNQPQHF

clone_size: -
j_call: TRBJ1-1
v_call: TRBV18
cdr3_length: 15
d_call: TRBD1
cdr3_nt: TGTGCCAGCTCACCAGGGGACAGGGCGAACACTGAAGCTTTCTTT
cdr3_aa: CASSPGDRANTEAFF

clone_size: -
j_call: TRBJ1-4
v_call: TRBV7-9
cdr3_length: 16
d_call: TRBD1
cdr3_nt: TGTGCCAGCAGCCCCGGGGACAGGGGGCGCGTAGAAAAACTGTTTTTT
cdr3_aa: CASSPGDRGRVEKLFF

clone_size: -
j_call: TRBJ2-5
v_call: TRBV4-1
cdr3_length: 16
d_call: -
cdr3_nt: TGCGCCAGCAGCCAAACAGCCAGGACTTTTGATGAGACCCAGTACTTC
cdr3_aa: CASSQTARTFDETQYF

clone_size: -
j_call: TRBJ2-7
v_call: TRBV2
cdr3_length: 14
d_call: -
cdr3_nt: TGTGCCAGCAGTGAAGACAGGGTATCGTGGGAGCAGTACTTC
cdr3_aa: CASSEDRVSWEQYF

clone_size: many
j_call: TRBJ1-1
v_call: TRBV4-1
cdr3_length: 14
d_call: TRBD1
cdr3_nt: TGCGCCAGCAGCCAAGGACAGGGTTCGATAGAAGCTTTCTTT
cdr3_aa: CASSQGQGSIEAFF

clone_size: -
j_call: TRBJ2-3
v_call: TRBV7-9
cdr3_length: 14
d_call: TRBD2
cdr3_nt: TGTGCCAGCAGCTGGACTAGCGGGAGGGAGACGCAGTATTTT
cdr3_aa: CASSWTSGRETQYF

clone_size: few
j_call: TRBJ1-1
v_call: TRBV27
cdr3_length: 17
d_call: -
cdr3_nt: TGTGCCAGCAGCCGACGGCAGGGTCGGGTTGGGAACACTGAAGCTTTCTTT
cdr3_aa: CASSRRQGRVGNTEAFF

clone_size: -
j_call: TRBJ1-3
v_call: TRBV6-5
cdr3_length: 15
d_call: TRBD1
cdr3_nt: TGTGCCAGCAGTATGACAGGGGGCCTTGGAAACACCATATATTTT
cdr3_aa: CASSMTGGLGNTIYF

clone_size: -
j_call: TRBJ1-1
v_call: TRBV15
cdr3_length: 20
d_call: -
cdr3_nt: TGTGCCACCAGCAGTGGCCCCCTACAGAGTGGCCGAGGGCGTGGCACTGAAGCTTTCTTT
cdr3_aa: CATSSGPLQSGRGRGTEAFF

clone_size: -
j_call: TRBJ1-4
v_call: TRBV21-1
cdr3_length: 16
d_call: -
cdr3_nt: TGTGCCAGCAGCAAGGAGACAGGGACAACTAATGAAAAACTGTTTTTT
cdr3_aa: CASSKETGTTNEKLFF

clone_size: -
j_call: TRBJ2-1
v_call: TRBV19
cdr3_length: 14
d_call: -
cdr3_nt: TGTGCCAGTAGTAGAGGACAAAAGGGCGATGAGCAGTTCTTC
cdr3_aa: CASSRGQKGDEQFF

clone_size: -
j_call: TRBJ1-1
v_call: TRBV4-1
cdr3_length: 16
d_call: -
cdr3_nt: TGCGCCAGCAGCCCGAGATTCGGGGGGGGGAACACTGAAGCTTTCTTT
cdr3_aa: CASSPRFGGGNTEAFF

clone_size: -
j_call: TRBJ1-4
v_call: TRBV5-1
cdr3_length: 16
d_call: TRBD1
cdr3_nt: TGCGCCAGCAGCCTATTCACAGGGGGCGAAGGCGAAAAACTGTTTTTT
cdr3_aa: CASSLFTGGEGEKLFF

clone_size: -
j_call: TRBJ1-3
v_call: TRBV28
cdr3_length: 18
d_call: -
cdr3_nt: TGTGCCAGCAGTTTACTCCCAGGGGATGGGAGCTCTGGAAACACCATATATTTT
cdr3_aa: CASSLLPGDGSSGNTIYF

clone_size: -
j_call: TRBJ1-1
v_call: TRBV14
cdr3_length: 13
d_call: -
cdr3_nt: TGTGCCAGCAGCCCGGGATTGAACACTGAAGCTTTCTTT
cdr3_aa: CASSPGLNTEAFF

clone_size: few
j_call: TRBJ1-2
v_call: TRBV6-5
cdr3_length: 11
d_call: -
cdr3_nt: TGTGCCAGCAGTACCGGGACTTTACGGACCTTC
cdr3_aa: CASSTGTLRTF

clone_size: -
j_call: TRBJ2-1
v_call: TRBV15
cdr3_length: 16
d_call: TRBD2
cdr3_nt: TGTGCCACCAGCACAACTAGCGGGGGGACTTACAATGAGCAGTTCTTC
cdr3_aa: CATSTTSGGTYNEQFF

clone_size: -
j_call: TRBJ2-1
v_call: TRBV19
cdr3_length: 16
d_call: TRBD2
cdr3_nt: TGTGCCAGTAGTTCGTATACGGGACTAGCCGTCAATGAGCAGTTCTTC
cdr3_aa: CASSSYTGLAVNEQFF

clone_size: -
j_call: TRBJ1-1
v_call: TRBV6-5
cdr3_length: 14
d_call: -
cdr3_nt: TGTGCCAGCAGAAGGTCACAGTTGAACACTGAAGCTTTCTTT
cdr3_aa: CASRRSQLNTEAFF

clone_size: -
j_call: TRBJ2-3
v_call: TRBV5-4
cdr3_length: 15
d_call: -
cdr3_nt: TGTGCCAGCAGCTCGGGACAAGGGTCCACAGATACGCAGTATTTT
cdr3_aa: CASSSGQGSTDTQYF

clone_size: -
j_call: TRBJ2-7
v_call: TRBV7-2
cdr3_length: 13
d_call: -
cdr3_nt: TGTGCCAGCAGCTTACCTTTCTCCTACGAGCAGTACTTC
cdr3_aa: CASSLPFSYEQYF